These 16 T cell receptor beta chains were all obtained from the same sample, sequenced in a study of cytomegalovirus exposure and HLA in healthy donors. PCR was performed using 60 Vbeta and 13 Jbeta primers. Clones were read by immunoSEQ multiplex PCR, and TCRdb kept only the in-frame ones, dropping some. Of about 160,000 clones listed, over 80% are singletons. The material sequenced was PBMCs. The receptors were sampled from a girl aged 10 to 17 in good health and CMV-seropositive.

The chain couples TRBV7-8 to TRBJ2-5, with D tentatively TRBD1 (6 bases). CDR3 size: 16 residues. Trimming removed 5 bases from V and 1 base from J, with 17 bases in between. Germline V gene sequence: CDR1 SGHVS, CDR2 FQNEAQ. This CDR3 reads CASSPVRRGVQETQYF. CDR3 bases: TGTGCCAGCAGCCCGGTACGCAGGGGTGTCCAAGAGACCCAGTACTTC.

This chain uses TRBV27 with TRBJ2-7, with 7 bases that match TRBD1. The germline V gene has CDR1 MNHEY and CDR2 SMNVEV (reference sequence). CDR3 length equals 14 residues. V dropped 6 bases and J dropped 6; count of bases not matched to a gene: 11. The CDR3 nucleotides read TGTGCCAGCAGCTCCACCTACAGGGGACGCGAGCAGTACTTC. This encodes CASSSTYRGREQYF.

The CDR3 coding sequence is TGTGCCAGCTCACGACGAGGGAGCAACTCTGGAAACACCATATATTTT. Translation: CASSRRGSNSGNTIYF. The chain links TRBV18 to TRBJ1-3; no reliable D call. The germline gives CDR1 KGHSH, CDR2 LQKENI. Trimming shortened V by 4 bases and J by 0 bases, and 13 bases separated the two germline ends. This CDR3 has 16 amino acids.

J is TRBJ2-7 and V is TRBV7-2; D might be TRBD2 (6 bases). CDR1 SGHTA and CDR2 FQGNSA come from the germline V gene. The CDR3 is 15 residues long. V gave up 6 bases and J gave up 0 bases, with 15 bases separating them. CDR3 DNA: TGTGCCAGCAGTCCTGGGACCGGGAGCTCCTACGAGCAGTACTTC. Translation: CASSPGTGSSYEQYF.

The V gene is TRBV10-3, the J gene TRBJ1-2; D perhaps matches TRBD1 (6 bases). The CDR3 sequence is 13 residues long. Trimming left V 10 bases short and J 0 bases short, with 12 bases between. CDR1 ENHRY and CDR2 SYGVKD come from the germline V gene. In DNA, the CDR3 is TGTGCCACCGGGGGGCAACCTAACTATGGCTACACCTTC. Translated, it gives CATGGQPNYGYTF.

This clone was seen just once. The chain employs TRBV5-1 and TRBJ2-2, with a weak D call TRBD2 (7 bases). Germline V gene lookup returns CDR1 SGHRS and CDR2 YFSETQ. This CDR3 is built from 14 residues. V was pared by 4 bases and J by 6 bases, with 13 bases between. The CDR3 loop reads CASSRGGDAGELFF. The CDR3 nucleotides read TGCGCCAGCAGCAGGGGGGGGGACGCCGGGGAGCTGTTTTTT.

CDR3: CASSVRGSSRETQYF. The CDR3 DNA sequence: TGTGCCAGCAGTGTCAGGGGCTCCTCGAGAGAGACCCAGTACTTC. The chain employs TRBV27 and TRBJ2-5, with D maybe TRBD1 (6 bases). This CDR3 has 15 amino acids. Germline V gene sequence: CDR1 MNHEY, CDR2 SMNVEV (reference sequence). Trimming cost V 5 bases and J 4 bases, with 17 bases left between them.

This rearrangement joins TRBV19 to TRBJ1-5; 12 bases fit TRBD1. Trimming took 6 bases from V and 7 from J; bases not matched to a gene: 10. The CDR3 is 16 amino acids. The germline gives CDR1 LNHDA, CDR2 SQIVND (reference sequence). CDR3 nucleotides: TGTGCCAGTAGCGACGGGACAGGGGGCTTTCGACAGCCCCAGCATTTT. Translated: CASSDGTGGFRQPQHF.

This clone has only a few counts. CDR3 nucleotides: TGTGCCAGCAGCATGCGGGGCCGCACAGATACGCAGTATTTT. It codes for CASSMRGRTDTQYF. The chain has TRBV7-9 and TRBJ2-3, with D possibly TRBD2 on 6 matching bases. This CDR3 has 14 amino acids. V was cut by 5 bases and J by 1 base, with 10 bases left in between. Germline lookup yields CDR1 SEHNR and CDR2 FQNEAQ (reference sequence).

The V gene is TRBV30, the J gene TRBJ1-2; D not resolved. Trimming removed 2 bases from V and 4 bases from J, with 14 bases in between. The CDR3 has 14 residues. Per the germline V gene, CDR1 is GTSNPN and CDR2 is SVGIG (reference sequence). The CDR3 DNA is TGTGCCTGGAGTTCCGGGAGGGTTGGCTATGGCTACACCTTC. Residues: CAWSSGRVGYGYTF.

The chain carries TRBV15 and TRBJ2-7; 10 bases are a match to TRBD2. The V gene end was trimmed by 0 bases and the J gene end by 2 bases; junction bases not matched to a gene: 10. Looked up from germline, CDR1 is LNHNV and CDR2 is YYDKDF (reference sequence). The CDR3 extends over 18 amino acids. The CDR3 sequence is CATSRDELASGRAYEQYF. Written as DNA, the CDR3 is TGTGCCACCAGCAGAGATGAATTAGCGAGCGGGAGGGCCTACGAGCAGTACTTC. Using reference TRBV15 and TRBJ2-7 for the parts outside the CDR3, the full variable domain is DAMVIQNPRYQVTQFGKPVTLSCSQTLNHNVMYWYQQKSSQAPKLLFHYYDKDFNNEADTPDNFQSRRPNTSFCFLDIRSPGLGDTAMYLCATSRDELASGRAYEQYFGPGTRLTVT.

This clone has a handful of counts. CDR3 nucleotides: TGTGCCATCAGTGACAGGGGGACTGGGGCCAACGTCCTGACTTTC. As protein: CAISDRGTGANVLTF. The chain carries TRBV10-3 and TRBJ2-6, with 7 bases that match TRBD1. With 3 bases clipped from V and 2 bases from J, the junction kept 1 base outside the gene matches. This CDR3 is 15 amino acids long. Germline assignment: CDR1 ENHRY and CDR2 SYGVKD.

The rearrangement links TRBV4-3 to TRBJ1-4; no clear D gene. Germline V gives CDR1 LGHNA, CDR2 YSLEER. Trimming left V 0 bases short and J 4 bases short, with 9 bases between. This CDR3 comprises 15 residues. The CDR3 loop is CASSQDYRFNEKLFF. Here the CDR3 DNA reads TGCGCCAGCAGCCAAGATTACCGGTTTAATGAAAAACTGTTTTTT.

The chain uses TRBV4-1 and TRBJ2-7, with 7 nucleotides matching TRBD1. This CDR3 has 17 residues. CDR1 and CDR2 from the germline V gene are MGHRA and YSYEKL. V dropped 2 bases and J dropped 6; count of bases not matched to a gene: 16. The CDR3 loop reads CASSQPSGTGEIGEQYF. CDR3 bases: TGCGCCAGCAGCCAACCATCAGGAACAGGGGAGATAGGCGAGCAGTACTTC.

The J gene is TRBJ1-1, the V gene TRBV11-2; no firm D call. Deletions cut 6 bases from V and 0 bases from J, with 11 bases between. The CDR3 has 14 amino acids. Germline CDR1 reads SGHAT; CDR2 reads FQNNGV. Written as DNA, the CDR3 is TGTGCCAGCAGGACTCCCTGGATGAACACTGAAGCTTTCTTT. This encodes CASRTPWMNTEAFF.

CDR3 in amino acids: CASSLAGGGNEQFF. CDR3 nucleotides: TGTGCCAGCAGCTTAGCCGGGGGGGGCAATGAGCAGTTCTTC. The chain uses TRBV7-8 and TRBJ2-1, with 8 positions matching TRBD2. The J segment lost 6 bases and the V segment lost 0 bases, leaving 1 base of the junction unmatched. Germline CDR1 reads SGHVS; CDR2 reads FQNEAQ. This CDR3 is built from 14 residues.